These 8 T cell receptor beta chains were all obtained from the same sample, sequenced in a study of cytomegalovirus exposure and HLA in healthy donors. Use of 60 Vbeta and 13 Jbeta primers characterized the PCR. This table comes from immunoSEQ multiplex PCR, and its TCRdb copy is limited to in-frame clones, with some not included. In the table there are roughly 130,000 clones, roughly four fifths of which are singletons. The source material was PBMCs. Receptor source: a woman aged 45-65 years in good health and CMV-seropositive.

The DNA for the CDR3 is TGTGCCAGCAGTTTTTCAGATCCAGGGGGGCTCGACGAGCAGTACTTC. Its translation: CASSFSDPGGLDEQYF. This chain links TRBV27 with TRBJ2-7, with a weak D call TRBD1 (7 bases). Germline values: CDR1 MNHEY, CDR2 SMNVEV (reference sequence). This CDR3 has 16 residues. Trimming took off 3 bases at V and 5 bases at J, with 20 bases between the two ends.

J is TRBJ1-4 and V is TRBV6-5; possibly TRBD1 for D (5 bases). V lost 6 bases and J 7 bases, leaving 12 bases between the germline ends. The CDR3 is made up of 13 amino acids. The germline V gene encodes CDR1 MNHEY and CDR2 SVGAGI. The CDR3 nucleotides are TGTGCCAGCAGAGGGGCGCAGGCTGAAAAACTGTTTTTT. Residues: CASRGAQAEKLFF.

This rearrangement joins TRBV7-2 to TRBJ1-2; perhaps TRBD1 as D (6 bases). Looked up from germline, CDR1 is SGHTA and CDR2 is FQGNSA. Trimming cost V 5 bases and J 6 bases, with 19 bases left between them. The CDR3 is 15 residues long. The CDR3 protein is CASSTQVLGADGYTF. The CDR3 nucleotides read TGTGCCAGCAGCACCCAAGTTCTGGGGGCGGATGGCTACACCTTC.

This clone was observed a handful of times. The genes are TRBV9 and TRBJ2-6, with D perhaps matching TRBD2 (5 bases). Trimming took 3 bases from V and 0 from J, leaving 13 bases between them. From germline, CDR1 is SGDLS and CDR2 YYNGEE. This CDR3 contains 17 residues. For the CDR3, the DNA is TGTGCCAGCAGCGGAATGGGAGAGGGCTCTGGGGCCAACGTCCTGACTTTC. Translated, it gives CASSGMGEGSGANVLTF.

The chain carries TRBV4-3 and TRBJ1-2; D gene ambiguous. The CDR3 consists of 16 residues. Germline V CDR1 and CDR2: LGHNA, YSLEER. The V and J ends lost 3 bases and 7 bases respectively, with 21 bases between them. The CDR3 spells CASSQGLRTLPGGYTF. Written as DNA, the CDR3 is TGCGCCAGCAGCCAGGGTCTCCGAACCCTACCAGGTGGCTACACCTTC.

This clone was seen only a few times. The CDR3 DNA sequence: TGTGCCAGCAGCCTTAGCGGGGCCTCCTACGAGCAGTACTTC. It encodes CASSLSGASYEQYF. The chain links TRBV14 to TRBJ2-7; 8 bases fit TRBD2. Germline values: CDR1 SGHDN, CDR2 FVKESK. The CDR3 extends over 14 amino acids. V gave up 4 bases and J gave up 0 bases; unmatched junction bases: 2.

The rearrangement joins TRBV5-4 to TRBJ1-3; D unclear. The V end was cut by 3 bases, the J end by 2 bases, with 9 bases between. The CDR3 loop spans 14 amino acids. Germline V gene lookup returns CDR1 SGHNT and CDR2 YYREEE (reference sequence). Written as DNA, the CDR3 is TGTGCCAGCAGCTCAACAGCTCCTGGAAACACCATATATTTT. Its translation is CASSSTAPGNTIYF.

This clone appeared a few times. The V and J genes are TRBV11-2 and TRBJ2-3, with D possibly matching TRBD2 (5 bases). The CDR3 extends over 15 amino acids. CDR1 SGHAT and CDR2 FQNNGV come from the germline V gene. Trimming took off 6 bases at V and 8 bases at J, with 21 bases between the two ends. CDR3: CASSPDGAVRGTQYF. The CDR3 nucleotides read TGTGCCAGCAGTCCCGATGGAGCGGTCCGTGGTACGCAGTATTTT. Filled out from reference TRBV11-2 and TRBJ2-3, the complete variable domain reads EAGVAQSPRYKIIEKRQSVAFWCNPISGHATLYWYQQILGQGPKLLIQFQNNGVVDDSQLPKDRFSAERLKGVDSTLKIQPAKLEDSAVYLCASSPDGAVRGTQYFGPGTRLTVL.